A selection of T cell receptor beta chains follows, all from one sample in a study of blood T cell repertoires in COVID-19. The assay was immunoSEQ multiplex PCR, and TCRdb's table has in-frame clones only and misses some. Of 100,000 to 150,000 clones in the sample, more than 85% are singletons; the top ten hold approximately 4.3%. The sequenced sample consisted of peripheral blood. The receptors stem from a man aged 60-69 years with COVID-19, enrolled during active disease. The CDR3 runs from the conserved cysteine through the conserved F or W. A D gene is named only where the DNA matches it firmly. Clone size, where shown, is once, few, many, or a class for clones that have expanded.

CDR3: CASSRQLLTGGDTGELFF; DNA: TGTGCCAGCAGTCGACAACTCTTGACAGGGGGAGACACCGGGGAGCTGTTTTTT; size: -; D: TRBD1; J: TRBJ2-2; V: TRBV6-6
CDR3: CASTLGGGGEKLFF; DNA: TGCGCCAGCACCTTAGGAGGCGGCGGCGAAAAACTGTTTTTT; size: -; D: -; J: TRBJ1-4; V: TRBV5-1
CDR3: CAWTEDRGRYYGYTF; DNA: TGTGCCTGGACCGAAGACAGGGGCCGCTACTATGGCTACACCTTC; size: -; D: TRBD1; J: TRBJ1-2; V: TRBV30
CDR3: CASTLGVGYGYTF; DNA: TGTGCCAGCACCCTAGGGGTCGGGTATGGCTACACCTTC; size: few; D: -; J: TRBJ1-2; V: TRBV28
CDR3: CASSMGQLSSYEQYF; DNA: TGCGCCAGCAGCATGGGACAGCTCAGCTCCTACGAGCAGTACTTC; size: -; D: TRBD1; J: TRBJ2-7; V: TRBV5-1
CDR3: CATSGLYYEQYF; DNA: TGTGCCACCTCGGGACTCTACTACGAGCAGTACTTC; size: -; D: -; J: TRBJ2-7; V: TRBV24-1
CDR3: CASNPRSGNTIYF; DNA: TGTGCCAGCAACCCCCGTAGTGGAAACACCATATATTTT; size: -; D: -; J: TRBJ1-3; V: TRBV6-5
CDR3: CASSPQDGRGTEAFF; DNA: TGCGCCAGCAGTCCCCAGGACGGGCGGGGCACTGAAGCTTTCTTT; size: once; D: -; J: TRBJ1-1; V: TRBV5-1
CDR3: CASSLVGDITDTQYF; DNA: TGTGCCAGCAGCTTAGTAGGAGATATCACAGATACGCAGTATTTT; size: -; D: -; J: TRBJ2-3; V: TRBV7-9
CDR3: CAVGGDGYTF; DNA: TGTGCCGTAGGAGGGGATGGCTACACCTTC; size: -; D: -; J: TRBJ1-2; V: TRBV10-3
CDR3: CASSQTFGQVYEQYF; DNA: TGCGCCAGCAGCCAAACATTCGGACAGGTCTACGAGCAGTACTTC; size: -; D: TRBD1; J: TRBJ2-7; V: TRBV4-1
CDR3: CASSRVSGTGGSDTQYF; DNA: TGTGCCAGCAGCCGTGTCTCCGGGACAGGGGGTTCAGATACGCAGTATTTT; size: -; D: TRBD1; J: TRBJ2-3; V: TRBV7-8
CDR3: CSVAYRSYEQYF; DNA: TGCAGCGTTGCCTACCGGTCCTACGAGCAGTACTTC; size: -; D: -; J: TRBJ2-7; V: TRBV29-1
CDR3: CASSFDRVTEAFF; DNA: TGTGCCAGCAGCTTTGACAGGGTCACTGAAGCTTTCTTT; size: -; D: TRBD1; J: TRBJ1-1; V: TRBV7-8
CDR3: CAWSGGGAYTIYF; DNA: TGTGCCTGGAGTGGAGGGGGTGCGTACACCATATATTTT; size: once; D: -; J: TRBJ1-3; V: TRBV30
CDR3: CASSLVGRGTDTQYF; DNA: TGTGCCAGCAGCTTAGTTGGCAGGGGCACAGATACGCAGTATTTT; size: once; D: -; J: TRBJ2-3; V: TRBV7-2
CDR3: CSVVEQGDEQFF; DNA: TGCAGCGTGGTGGAACAGGGTGATGAGCAGTTCTTC; size: once; D: -; J: TRBJ2-1; V: TRBV29-1
CDR3: CATSRDLRGWQPQHF; DNA: TGTGCCACCAGCAGAGACCTCAGGGGTTGGCAGCCCCAGCATTTT; size: -; D: -; J: TRBJ1-5; V: TRBV15
CDR3: CASGAGGYYGYTF; DNA: TGTGCCAGCGGGGCAGGGGGGTACTATGGCTACACCTTC; size: -; D: TRBD1; J: TRBJ1-2; V: TRBV6-5
CDR3: CAWRQGQPNQPQHF; DNA: TGTGCCTGGAGGCAAGGACAGCCCAATCAGCCCCAGCATTTT; size: few; D: -; J: TRBJ1-5; V: TRBV30
CDR3: CASHLFQGLGGYTF; DNA: TGTGCCAGCCACCTCTTCCAGGGCCTCGGTGGCTACACCTTC; size: few; D: -; J: TRBJ1-2; V: TRBV11-3
CDR3: CASSIRGQGREKLFF; DNA: TGTGCCAGTAGTATAAGGGGACAGGGGCGTGAAAAACTGTTTTTT; size: -; D: TRBD1; J: TRBJ1-4; V: TRBV19
CDR3: CASSQAAQWTEAFF; DNA: TGCGCCAGCAGCCAAGCCGCGCAATGGACTGAAGCTTTCTTT; size: -; D: -; J: TRBJ1-1; V: TRBV4-1
CDR3: CASRNPLTGGYTF; DNA: TGTGCCAGCAGAAACCCTCTAACGGGGGGCTACACCTTC; size: -; D: -; J: TRBJ1-2; V: TRBV6-6
CDR3: CAITEGQGENYGYTF; DNA: TGTGCCATCACCGAGGGACAGGGGGAAAACTATGGCTACACCTTC; size: -; D: TRBD1; J: TRBJ1-2; V: TRBV10-3
CDR3: CSASPWATEAFF; DNA: TGCAGTGCTAGTCCGTGGGCCACTGAAGCTTTCTTT; size: -; D: -; J: TRBJ1-1; V: TRBV20-1
CDR3: CASSYWGRGNTGELFF; DNA: TGTGCCAGCAGTTACTGGGGCAGGGGGAACACCGGGGAGCTGTTTTTT; size: -; D: -; J: TRBJ2-2; V: TRBV6-5
CDR3: CSASLGYTF; DNA: TGCAGTGCTAGTTTAGGCTACACCTTC; size: -; D: -; J: TRBJ1-2; V: TRBV20-1
CDR3: CASSTPVAGAGTDTQYF; DNA: TGTGCCAGTAGTACGCCTGTTGCGGGGGCGGGCACAGATACGCAGTATTTT; size: -; D: -; J: TRBJ2-3; V: TRBV19
CDR3: CASSIGGVAKNIQYF; DNA: TGTGCCAGTAGTATCGGGGGTGTAGCCAAAAACATTCAGTACTTC; size: -; D: -; J: TRBJ2-4; V: TRBV19
CDR3: CASSHQGSYGYTF; DNA: TGTGCCAGCAGCCACCAGGGGAGCTATGGCTACACCTTC; size: -; D: -; J: TRBJ1-2; V: TRBV5-4
CDR3: CASNFIPGNTEAFF; DNA: TGTGCCAGCAACTTTATACCCGGGAACACTGAAGCTTTCTTT; size: -; D: -; J: TRBJ1-1; V: TRBV7-9
CDR3: CASSFAANYGYTF; DNA: TGTGCCAGCAGTTTTGCAGCGAACTATGGCTACACCTTC; size: -; D: -; J: TRBJ1-2; V: TRBV27
CDR3: CASSVEAGTGELFF; DNA: TGTGCCAGCAGCGTAGAAGCGGGCACCGGGGAGCTGTTTTTT; size: -; D: -; J: TRBJ2-2; V: TRBV9
CDR3: CSASSREGISYEQYF; DNA: TGCAGTGCTAGTTCGAGGGAGGGGATCTCCTACGAGCAGTACTTC; size: -; D: TRBD2; J: TRBJ2-7; V: TRBV20-1
CDR3: CASSYDPSGGAYNEQFF; DNA: TGTGCCAGCAGTTACGATCCTAGCGGGGGGGCCTACAATGAGCAGTTCTTC; size: -; D: TRBD2; J: TRBJ2-1; V: TRBV6-2/TRBV6-3
CDR3: CASSPATGDYGYTF; DNA: TGTGCCAGCAGTCCCGCGACAGGAGACTATGGCTACACCTTC; size: -; D: -; J: TRBJ1-2; V: TRBV2
CDR3: CASRDGTASGNTIYF; DNA: TGTGCCAGCAGAGATGGGACAGCCTCTGGAAACACCATATATTTT; size: -; D: TRBD1; J: TRBJ1-3; V: TRBV6-6
CDR3: CASGTDPYEQYF; DNA: TGTGCCAGCGGGACAGACCCCTACGAGCAGTACTTC; size: few; D: TRBD1; J: TRBJ2-7; V: TRBV6-5
CDR3: CAWSRGGNTDTQYF; DNA: TGTGCCTGGAGTCGCGGGGGGAACACAGATACGCAGTATTTT; size: -; D: TRBD2; J: TRBJ2-3; V: TRBV30
CDR3: CASSLGGSYNEQFF; DNA: TGTGCCAGCAGCTTAGGAGGATCTTACAATGAGCAGTTCTTC; size: -; D: -; J: TRBJ2-1; V: TRBV7-2
CDR3: CASSSSQGAGGYTF; DNA: TGTGCCAGCAGTTCCTCACAGGGGGCAGGTGGCTACACCTTC; size: -; D: TRBD1; J: TRBJ1-2; V: TRBV6-6
CDR3: CASSEHGGLAFF; DNA: TGTGCCAGCAGTGAACACGGGGGGCTAGCTTTCTTT; size: -; D: -; J: TRBJ1-1; V: TRBV25-1
CDR3: CASSVTGRINTEAFF; DNA: TGTGCCAGCAGCGTGACAGGCCGTATAAACACTGAAGCTTTCTTT; size: -; D: -; J: TRBJ1-1; V: TRBV5-8
CDR3: CASSQGGQGAKNYGYTF; DNA: TGCGCCAGCAGCCAGGGGGGACAGGGGGCGAAGAACTATGGCTACACCTTC; size: -; D: TRBD1; J: TRBJ1-2; V: TRBV4-1
CDR3: CASSFGLAGGLRYNEQFF; DNA: TGTGCCAGCAGCTTCGGACTAGCGGGGGGGCTGAGGTACAATGAGCAGTTCTTC; size: -; D: TRBD2; J: TRBJ2-1; V: TRBV7-2
CDR3: CAISESLGTGQSRQPQHF; DNA: TGTGCCATCAGTGAGTCCTTAGGGACAGGACAGTCCCGCCAGCCCCAGCATTTT; size: -; D: TRBD1; J: TRBJ1-5; V: TRBV10-3
CDR3: CASSLLIGNTYNEQFF; DNA: TGTGCCAGCAGCCTCCTGATCGGGAATACCTACAATGAGCAGTTCTTC; size: -; D: -; J: TRBJ2-1; V: TRBV14
CDR3: CASITIPGNTQYF; DNA: TGTGCCAGCATAACAATCCCGGGGAATACGCAGTATTTT; size: -; D: -; J: TRBJ2-3; V: TRBV2
CDR3: CASSFMNPDYGYTF; DNA: TGTGCCAGCAGCTTCATGAATCCAGACTATGGCTACACCTTC; size: -; D: -; J: TRBJ1-2; V: TRBV7-2
CDR3: CASSFYRGRKANYGYTF; DNA: TGTGCCAGCAGCTTCTACAGGGGGCGCAAAGCTAACTATGGCTACACCTTC; size: -; D: TRBD1; J: TRBJ1-2; V: TRBV11-2